Listed below are T cell receptor beta chains from one sample, sequenced in a study of T cell repertoires in cytomegalovirus infection. TCRdb recomputed calls from the reads with MiXCR, one row per CDR3 protein. Among hundreds of thousands of distinct CDR3 sequences listed, 24% were seen once. The sequenced sample was CD8+ T cells from PBMCs. These receptor sequences come from a human donor in good health (CMV status not recorded). Some clones in this sample may be carry-over from other donors' samples. Both conserved end residues are part of each CDR3. A D gene is named only where the DNA matches it firmly. Expanded clones get a size class; other rows say once, few or many, or leave the size out.

j_call d_call v_call clone_size cdr3_nt cdr3_aa
TRBJ1-2 TRBD1 TRBV7-9 many TGTGCCAGCAGCCCTCCGGGACAGGGGGGCCTTAACTATGGCTACACCTTC CASSPPGQGGLNYGYTF
TRBJ2-5 TRBD2 TRBV6-6 many TGTGCCAGCAGTTATGCTAGCGGGGGGGCCCAAGAGACCCAGTACTTC CASSYASGGAQETQYF
TRBJ1-2 TRBD1 TRBV7-9 - TGTGCCAGCAGCCCTCCGGGACAGGGTCCCAACGGCTACACCTTC CASSPPGQGPNGYTF
TRBJ2-1 - TRBV6-2/TRBV6-3 many TGTGCCAGCAATCCGGGGAGCGGATCCTACAATGAGCAGTTCTTC CASNPGSGSYNEQFF
TRBJ2-1 - TRBV28 - TGTGCCAGCAGCCATCGGAGGGCCCACAATGAGCAGTTCTTC CASSHRRAHNEQFF
TRBJ2-7 - TRBV12-3/TRBV12-4 few TGTGCCAGCGGTTTCGCCGGGACATCCTACGAGCAGTACTTC CASGFAGTSYEQYF
TRBJ1-5 - TRBV20-1 few TGCAGTGCTAGCTTGGGGCGCCAGCCCCAGCATTTT CSASLGRQPQHF
TRBJ1-2 - TRBV7-9 few TGTGCCAGCAGAGGGGAAGGCTACACCTTC CASRGEGYTF
TRBJ1-2 - TRBV28 - TGTGCCAGCAGTTGGCGAAGCGACATCTACTATGGCTACACCTTC CASSWRSDIYYGYTF
TRBJ2-6 TRBD1 TRBV7-8 - TGTGCCAGCAGGCCGGGGACAGCTTTCTCTGGGGCCAACGTCCTGACTTTC CASRPGTAFSGANVLTF
TRBJ1-1 - TRBV7-6 - TGTGCCAGCAGCACAACTGATCAAAACACTGAAGCTTTCTTT CASSTTDQNTEAFF
TRBJ2-1 TRBD2 TRBV7-6 many TGTGCCAGCAGTTCTAGCGGGGGGAACTACAATGAGCAGTTCTTC CASSSSGGNYNEQFF
TRBJ1-6 - TRBV12-3/TRBV12-4 - TGTGCCAGCAGTTTGGGGGACTCCACCAATTCACCCCTCCACTTT CASSLGDSTNSPLHF
TRBJ2-1 TRBD2 TRBV6-2/TRBV6-3 few TGTGCCAGCAGTTACTCTCGGGGGGGAACAAGGAATGAGCAGTTCTTC CASSYSRGGTRNEQFF
TRBJ2-1 TRBD1 TRBV27 few TGTGCCAGCAGTCCTCAACAGGGGCGAGAGCAGTTCTTC CASSPQQGREQFF
TRBJ2-7 - TRBV5-1 few TGCGCCAGCAGCCCTTATGACGGATCCTACGAGCAGTACTTC CASSPYDGSYEQYF
TRBJ2-6 - TRBV14 - TGTGCCAGCAGCCTTGGGGGCGTCGGGGCCAACGTCCTGACTTTC CASSLGGVGANVLTF